This T cell receptor beta chain was sequenced during a study of blood T cell repertoires in COVID-19. V trimming: 5 bases; J trimming: 6 bases; junction bases outside the gene matches: 6. Germline CDR1 is SGHVS and CDR2 is FQNEAQ. CDR3 length: 14 residues. This clone was seen a few times. Assay: immunoSEQ multiplex PCR; the TCRdb copy retains only in-frame clones and omits some. The table includes 45,000 to 50,000 clones, roughly 87% detected once. The source is a man between 60 and 75 years old with active COVID-19. This chain uses TRBV7-8 with TRBJ2-1; 8 positions match TRBD2. The sample taken for sequencing was peripheral blood. The CDR3 loop reads CASSRVLAVNEQFF. For the CDR3, the DNA is TGTGCCAGCAGCCGAGTACTAGCGGTCAATGAGCAGTTCTTC.